This passage covers 11 T cell receptor beta chains from one sample sequenced in a study of blood T cell repertoires in COVID-19. TCRdb's table, derived via immunoSEQ multiplex PCR, lists solely in-frame clones and lacks some. The top ten clones hold approximately 2.7% of a sample with around 200,000 clones, 80% to 90% of them seen once. Sequenced input: peripheral blood. Receptors originate from a man in his forties or fifties with active or convalescent COVID-19.

The V gene is TRBV2, the J gene TRBJ1-5, with TRBD1 identical over 7 bases. The V gene end was trimmed by 7 bases and the J gene end by 2 bases; junction bases not matched to a gene: 8. Per germline, CDR1 SNHLY and CDR2 FYNNEI. The CDR3 runs to 15 residues. CDR3 nucleotide sequence: TGTGCCAGCAAGACAGGGACTGGAGGCAATCAGCCCCAGCATTTT. The encoded protein is CASKTGTGGNQPQHF.

The V and J genes are TRBV27 and TRBJ2-1; 7 bases align to TRBD1. The V gene's germline CDR1 is MNHEY and CDR2 SMNVEV (reference sequence). The CDR3 is 16 amino acids. After removal of 3 bases from V and 7 bases from J, the junction contained 12 bases not matched to a gene. The CDR3 DNA sequence: TGTGCCAGCAGTTTCAGTCTGAGGGGGCGCGGTAATGAGCAGTTCTTC. It is translated as CASSFSLRGRGNEQFF.

The V gene is TRBV7-2, the J gene TRBJ1-5; D is ambiguous. The CDR3 loop spans 13 amino acids. V lost 4 bases and J 9 bases, leaving 13 bases between the germline ends. Germline V gene sequence: CDR1 SGHTA, CDR2 FQGNSA. CDR3 residues: CASSSVHGGPQHF. CDR3 nucleotide sequence: TGTGCCAGCAGCTCCGTCCACGGAGGGCCCCAGCATTTT.

This sequence joins TRBV29-1 and TRBJ1-3; 7 nucleotides line up with TRBD1. V lost 6 bases, J lost 5 bases, and 4 bases stayed unmatched. The germline V gene encodes CDR1 SQVTM and CDR2 ANQGSEA. The CDR3 totals 12 residues. CDR3 loop: CSVTGNRNTIYF. For the CDR3, the DNA is TGCAGCGTGACAGGGAATCGAAACACCATATATTTT.

The chain couples TRBV28 to TRBJ1-2, with 7 bases lining up with TRBD1. The V gene end was trimmed by 6 bases and the J gene end by 2 bases; junction bases not matched to a gene: 6. Germline CDR1 is MDHEN and CDR2 is SYDVKM. The CDR3 runs 14 residues. This CDR3 reads CASSRPGQNYGYTF. CDR3 nucleotides: TGTGCCAGCAGCCGCCCGGGACAGAACTATGGCTACACCTTC.

This chain joins TRBV27 and TRBJ1-1; 9 bases map to TRBD1. Germline V lookup: CDR1 MNHEY, CDR2 SMNVEV (reference sequence). The V and J ends lost 5 bases and 3 bases, in that order; junction bases with no gene match: 7. CDR3 length equals 15 residues. DNA of the CDR3: TGTGCCAGCAGTCCAATACAGGGGGCTTACACTGAAGCTTTCTTT. Encoded protein: CASSPIQGAYTEAFF.

V usage is TRBV11-3 and J usage is TRBJ2-3, with a possible D match to TRBD2 (5 bases). V lost 5 bases to trimming and J lost 0 bases, with 6 bases between them. Germline CDR1 SGHNT, CDR2 YENEEA. The CDR3 consists of 13 residues. This CDR3 is CASSTGSTDTQYF. CDR3 DNA: TGTGCCAGCAGCACGGGGAGCACAGATACGCAGTATTTT.

This rearrangement joins TRBV4-2 to TRBJ2-2; 8 bases match TRBD2. The CDR3 spans 17 residues. Trimming took 2 bases from V and 7 from J; bases not matched to a gene: 12. From germline, CDR1 is LGHNA and CDR2 YNFKEQ. DNA of the CDR3: TGTGCCAGCAGCCAAAGACAAGCGGGGGAGTTCAGCGGGGAGCTGTTTTTT. It translates to CASSQRQAGEFSGELFF.

The gene calls are TRBV28 and TRBJ1-2; TRBD1 might be the D (5 bases). V was cut by 4 bases and J by 4 bases, with 13 bases left in between. Germline V CDR1 and CDR2: MDHEN, SYDVKM. CDR3 length equals 14 residues. The CDR3 DNA is TGTGCCAGCAGTTCCCAGGGCTTGGGCTATGGCTACACCTTC. It yields the protein CASSSQGLGYGYTF.

CDR3 region: CASSVTGGRELFF. The CDR3 DNA reads as TGTGCCAGCAGCGTGACAGGGGGCCGGGAGCTGTTTTTT. J is TRBJ2-2 and V is TRBV7-3; TRBD1 aligns across 10 bases. J was trimmed by 9 bases and V by 5 bases; bases with no gene match: 3. Germline-derived CDR1 and CDR2 are SGHTA and FQGTGA. The CDR3 extends over 13 amino acids.

The rearrangement links TRBV13 to TRBJ2-7, with D possibly being TRBD2 (5 bases). The CDR3 runs 13 residues. In germline, CDR1 is PRHDT, CDR2 FYEKMQ (reference sequence). V was pared by 5 bases and J by 5 bases, with 13 bases between. CDR3 coding DNA: TGTGCCAGCAGCCCGGGAAGTCCCCACGAGCAGTACTTC. This codes for CASSPGSPHEQYF.